Each of the 23 T cell receptor beta chains below was sequenced from the same sample in a study of cytomegalovirus exposure and HLA in healthy donors. Profiling relied on immunoSEQ multiplex PCR, and the TCRdb table lists in-frame clones only, not all of them. Of 260,000 or so clones in the sample, about nine tenths were seen once. The sample taken for sequencing was PBMCs. The origin of the receptors is a young woman in good health and CMV-seronegative.

This clone was seen just once. The CDR3 DNA reads as TGTGCCAGCAGCTCTCTCCGGTCCCTAGTGGGCGAGCAGTTCTTC. Translating it yields CASSSLRSLVGEQFF. The chain uses TRBV11-2 and TRBJ2-1; the D is unclear. V dropped 4 bases and J dropped 10 bases, with 20 bases sitting between them. The CDR3 contains 15 residues. Germline CDR1 reads SGHAT; CDR2 reads FQNNGV.

CDR3 in amino acids: CASSQALPSGSGYEISYNEQFF. CDR3 sequence (DNA): TGTGCCAGCAGCCAAGCCCTCCCAAGCGGGAGCGGATACGAAATCTCCTACAATGAGCAGTTCTTC. The genes are TRBV4-2 and TRBJ2-1, with 8 bases that match TRBD2. With V trimmed by 1 base and J by 0 bases, 20 bases remained unmatched. The CDR3 consists of 22 residues. Germline V gene data show CDR1 as LGHNA and CDR2 as YNFKEQ.

The gene calls are TRBV4-1 and TRBJ1-5; D remains ambiguous. CDR1 and CDR2 from the germline V gene are MGHRA and YSYEKL. V was clipped by 1 base and J by 6 bases, with 7 bases between them. The CDR3 totals 13 residues. This chain's CDR3 is CASSQVPSQPQHF. CDR3 bases: TGCGCCAGCAGCCAAGTTCCTAGTCAGCCCCAGCATTTT.

The chain carries TRBV28 and TRBJ2-5; no reliable D call. CDR3 length: 14 residues. Germline CDR1 reads MDHEN; CDR2 reads SYDVKM. V was clipped by 5 bases and J by 4 bases, with 14 bases between them. CDR3 coding DNA: TGTGCCAGCAGTACTCGGAGAGATGGAGAGACCCAGTACTTC. It specifies CASSTRRDGETQYF.

J is TRBJ2-2 and V is TRBV15, with TRBD1 matching over 10 bases. With V trimmed by 1 base and J by 5 bases, 4 bases remained unmatched. CDR3 length: 16 residues. Germline assignment: CDR1 LNHNV and CDR2 YYDKDF (reference sequence). The CDR3 coding sequence is TGTGCCACCAGCAGAGTTGACAGGGGGCGTACCGGGGAGCTGTTTTTT. Translating gives CATSRVDRGRTGELFF.

The chain combines TRBV9 with TRBJ1-2; no firm D call. Trimming cost V 7 bases and J 4 bases, with 8 bases left between them. Per germline, CDR1 SGDLS and CDR2 YYNGEE. This CDR3 is 11 amino acids long. The CDR3 loop is CASSGFYGYTF. CDR3 DNA sequence: TGTGCCAGCTCGGGGTTCTATGGCTACACCTTC.

CDR3 amino acids: CATSREYRRTSGSVGADTQYF. The CDR3 nucleotides read TGTGCCACCAGCAGAGAATACAGGAGGACTAGCGGGAGTGTAGGGGCAGATACGCAGTATTTT. The chain recombines TRBV15 with TRBJ2-3; 13 positions match TRBD2. CDR3 size: 21 residues. Germline V gene lookup returns CDR1 LNHNV and CDR2 YYDKDF (reference sequence). The V gene end was trimmed by 0 bases and the J gene end by 4 bases; junction bases not matched to a gene: 16.

The V call is TRBV5-1, the J call TRBJ2-5, with unresolved D. Germline-derived CDR1 and CDR2 are SGHRS and YFSETQ. Trimming took 0 bases from V and 2 from J, leaving 11 bases between them. This CDR3 has 15 residues. CDR3 sequence: CASSLAAEPQETQYF. The CDR3 coding sequence is TGCGCCAGCAGCTTGGCGGCGGAACCTCAAGAGACCCAGTACTTC.

The chain is built from TRBV6-1 and TRBJ1-3, with D possibly matching TRBD1 (5 bases). The CDR3 spans 15 residues. The germline V and J ends were trimmed by 5 bases and 0 bases, with 11 bases remaining between them. From germline, CDR1 is MNHNS and CDR2 SASEGT. Here the CDR3 reads CASSIGHSSGNTIYF. In nucleotides, the CDR3 is TGTGCCAGCAGTATCGGACACAGCTCTGGAAACACCATATATTTT.

V and J are TRBV5-1 and TRBJ2-3; perhaps TRBD1 as D (5 bases). In germline, CDR1 is SGHRS, CDR2 YFSETQ. The CDR3 runs to 15 residues. V lost 1 base to trimming and J lost 3 bases, with 12 bases between them. The CDR3 reads CASSLIGARTDTQYF. The CDR3 region has the DNA TGCGCCAGCAGCTTGATTGGGGCGAGGACAGATACGCAGTATTTT.

This rearrangement joins TRBV5-1 to TRBJ2-1; weak D call: TRBD1 (5 bases). Germline CDR1 and CDR2: SGHRS and YFSETQ. Trimming removed 4 bases at V and 4 bases at J, with 9 bases between. The CDR3 has 13 residues. DNA for the CDR3: TGCGCCAGCAGCCCCGCAGGGTACAATGAGCAGTTCTTC. Amino acids: CASSPAGYNEQFF.

The chain joins TRBV2 to TRBJ2-5; D unresolved. Germline-derived CDR1 and CDR2 are SNHLY and FYNNEI. The CDR3 sequence is 13 residues long. Trimming removed 7 bases from V and 3 bases from J, with 12 bases in between. This CDR3 is CASNPSAEETQYF. CDR3 nucleotides: TGTGCCAGCAATCCGTCCGCCGAAGAGACCCAGTACTTC.

The chain carries TRBV9 and TRBJ2-7, with 11 nucleotides matching TRBD2. Trimming cost V 4 bases and J 7 bases; bases outside gene matches: 13. Germline V lookup: CDR1 SGDLS, CDR2 YYNGEE. The CDR3 runs 16 residues. The CDR3 is CASSLDSGRALGEQYF. The CDR3 bases are TGTGCCAGCAGCCTAGATAGCGGGAGGGCCCTCGGAGAGCAGTACTTC.

This clone was counted once. This rearrangement joins TRBV7-6 to TRBJ2-7; D is perhaps TRBD1 (8 bases). Germline-derived CDR1 and CDR2 are SGHVS and FNYEAQ. Trimming left V 1 base short and J 7 bases short, with 20 bases between. The CDR3 spans 16 residues. This chain's CDR3 is CASSLDPPDRGGEQYF. The DNA of the CDR3 is TGTGCCAGCAGCTTAGATCCCCCTGACAGGGGAGGGGAGCAGTACTTC.

The chain is built from TRBV5-1 and TRBJ2-5; possibly TRBD2 for D (5 bases). Trimming took off 4 bases at V and 2 bases at J, with 15 bases between the two ends. The CDR3 has 15 amino acids. Germline lookup yields CDR1 SGHRS and CDR2 YFSETQ. CDR3 loop: CASSPVGVGQETQYF. DNA of the CDR3: TGCGCCAGCAGCCCCGTCGGGGTAGGGCAAGAGACCCAGTACTTC.

The CDR3 here is CASSFPQETQYF. For the CDR3, the DNA is TGTGCCAGCAGCTTTCCCCAAGAGACCCAGTACTTC. The V and J genes are TRBV7-6 and TRBJ2-5; unclear D gene. The CDR3 has 12 amino acids. CDR1 is SGHVS, CDR2 FNYEAQ, per germline. The ends were cut back, 3 bases at V and 1 base at J, with 3 bases in the middle.

The gene calls are TRBV21-1 and TRBJ2-1; the D call of TRBD1 is as the table states it, not checked on the DNA. TRBV21-1 is a recognized pseudogene. The CDR3 sequence is 18 residues long. This CDR3 reads CASSKEGGQRSSYNEQFF. The CDR3 bases are TGTGCCAGCAGCAAAGAGGGGGGACAGCGGAGCTCCTACAATGAGCAGTTCTTC.

The gene calls are TRBV27 and TRBJ2-1, with TRBD1 matching 10 bases. The CDR3 totals 15 residues. J lost 5 bases, V lost 4 bases, and 5 bases had no gene match. Looked up from germline, CDR1 is MNHEY and CDR2 is SMNVEV (reference sequence). CDR3: CASSSRQGADNEQFF. Written as DNA, the CDR3 is TGTGCCAGCAGTTCCAGACAGGGGGCCGACAATGAGCAGTTCTTC.

The chain is built from TRBV5-1 and TRBJ1-1; no definite D call. This CDR3 comprises 14 residues. The V gene lost 0 bases and the J gene lost 2 bases, with 8 bases spanning the gap. Per the germline V gene, CDR1 is SGHRS and CDR2 is YFSETQ. CDR3 amino acids: CASSLVYGNTEAFF. CDR3 coding DNA: TGCGCCAGCAGCTTGGTTTACGGAAACACTGAAGCTTTCTTT.

This chain uses TRBV29-1 with TRBJ2-7; 9 bases match TRBD2. V was clipped by 7 bases and J by 1 base; unmatched bases: 5. CDR1 and CDR2 (germline): SQVTM, ANQGSEA. The CDR3 covers 13 residues. The CDR3 coding sequence is TGCAGCGCTCAAGCGGGAGGTTCCTACGAGCAGTACTTC. Its protein product is CSAQAGGSYEQYF.

The chain uses TRBV5-6 and TRBJ2-7; the match to TRBD2 covers 7 bases. Germline CDR1 and CDR2: SGHDT and YYEEEE. V dropped 6 bases and J dropped 5; count of bases not matched to a gene: 14. The CDR3 has 15 amino acids. CDR3 nucleotide sequence: TGTGCCAGCAAGGTCTCCTGGGAGGGCCAAAACGAGCAGTACTTC. It specifies CASKVSWEGQNEQYF.

J is TRBJ1-1 and V is TRBV28; D remains ambiguous. The CDR3 consists of 13 residues. CDR1 MDHEN and CDR2 SYDVKM come from the germline V gene. Trimming took off 6 bases at V and 0 bases at J, with 8 bases between the two ends. CDR3 in amino acids: CASRDNLNTEAFF. CDR3 DNA: TGTGCCAGCAGGGATAACCTGAACACTGAAGCTTTCTTT.

This chain joins TRBV28 and TRBJ1-5, with 7 bases matching TRBD1. CDR1 and CDR2 from the germline V gene are MDHEN and SYDVKM. V dropped 6 bases and J dropped 4; count of bases not matched to a gene: 12. The CDR3 covers 16 residues. This chain's CDR3 is CASRLGTALVNQPQHF. The CDR3 coding sequence is TGTGCCAGCAGACTTGGGACAGCCTTAGTGAATCAGCCCCAGCATTTT.